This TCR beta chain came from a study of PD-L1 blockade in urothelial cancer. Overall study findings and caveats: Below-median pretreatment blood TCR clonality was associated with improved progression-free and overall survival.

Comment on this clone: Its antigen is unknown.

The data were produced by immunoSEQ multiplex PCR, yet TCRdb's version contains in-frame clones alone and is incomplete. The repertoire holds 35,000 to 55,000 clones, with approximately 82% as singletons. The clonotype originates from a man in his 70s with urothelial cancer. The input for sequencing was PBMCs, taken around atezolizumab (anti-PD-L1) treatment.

CDR3 residues: CASSLGVEGDTQYF. The CDR3 DNA is TGTGCCAGCAGCTTAGGGGTGGAGGGCGATACGCAGTATTTT. The chain recombines TRBV7-3 with TRBJ2-3; TRBD2 might be the D (6 bases). Per germline, CDR1 SGHTA and CDR2 FQGTGA. The CDR3 consists of 14 residues. Trimming stripped 2 bases from V and 6 bases from J, with 12 bases between.